Below are 32 T cell receptor beta chains sequenced from a single sample in a study of cytomegalovirus exposure and HLA in healthy donors. The PCR was carried out with 60 Vbeta primers and 13 Jbeta primers. Here immunoSEQ multiplex PCR was the method, and the copy in TCRdb shows in-frame clones only, minus some. The sample records roughly 99,000 clones, approximately 84% being singletons. The sample taken for sequencing was PBMCs. These receptors were taken from a man aged 25-45 years in good health and CMV-seronegative.

The chain links TRBV9 to TRBJ2-1, with 7 bases matching TRBD1. The CDR3 runs 14 residues. The germline gives CDR1 SGDLS, CDR2 YYNGEE. J was trimmed by 4 bases and V by 4 bases; bases with no gene match: 5. This CDR3 is CASSSQQGYNEQFF. The CDR3 DNA reads TGTGCCAGCAGCTCTCAACAGGGGTACAATGAGCAGTTCTTC.

The CDR3 region is CASSFQDNEQFF. In DNA, the CDR3 is TGTGCCAGCAGTTTTCAGGACAATGAGCAGTTCTTC. The rearrangement joins TRBV27 to TRBJ2-1; D is ambiguous. Germline CDR1 is MNHEY and CDR2 is SMNVEV (reference sequence). CDR3 length equals 12 residues. V lost 3 bases, J lost 5 bases, and 5 bases lay in between.

The chain couples TRBV13 to TRBJ1-2; 9 bases map to TRBD1. Germline values: CDR1 PRHDT, CDR2 FYEKMQ (reference sequence). This CDR3 is 15 amino acids long. V was clipped by 5 bases and J by 5 bases; unmatched bases: 9. The CDR3 bases are TGTGCCAGCAGCCCGGGGACAGGGCGTTGGTATGGCTACACCTTC. Protein sequence: CASSPGTGRWYGYTF.

This rearrangement joins TRBV10-2 to TRBJ2-7; TRBD2 matches at 13 bases. CDR1 is WSHSY, CDR2 SAAADI, per germline. The ends lost 4 bases at V and 4 bases at J; junction bases unmatched: 7. The CDR3 sequence is 16 residues long. The chain's CDR3 is CASSGPLAGGPYEQYF. DNA of the CDR3: TGCGCCAGCAGTGGGCCACTAGCGGGGGGGCCTTACGAGCAGTACTTC.

J is TRBJ2-2 and V is TRBV28; no reliable D call. Per germline, CDR1 MDHEN and CDR2 SYDVKM. Trimming removed 8 bases at V and 0 bases at J, with 7 bases between. CDR3 length equals 13 residues. In DNA, the CDR3 is TGTGCCAGCTGGTCAGCGAACACCGGGGAGCTGTTTTTT. Its translation is CASWSANTGELFF. Full variable domain (remainder filled in from reference TRBV28 and TRBJ2-2): DVKVTQSSRYLVKRTGEKVFLECVQDMDHENMFWYRQDPGLGLRLIYFSYDVKMKEKGDIPEGYSVSREKKERFSLILESASTNQTSMYLCASWSANTGELFFGEGSRLTVL.

The chain uses TRBV7-3 and TRBJ1-2; D is possibly TRBD1 (5 bases). CDR3 size: 14 residues. Trimming pared 4 bases from V and 6 bases from J, leaving 15 bases between. Per germline, CDR1 SGHTA and CDR2 FQGTGA. DNA of the CDR3: TGTGCCAGCAGCTCCCGGGGGAACGGGGATGGCTACACCTTC. It yields the protein CASSSRGNGDGYTF.

This clone was counted a single time. The chain is built from TRBV19 and TRBJ2-5, with D perhaps TRBD1 (6 bases). V gave up 5 bases and J gave up 5 bases, with 15 bases separating them. The CDR3 spans 14 residues. Germline V lookup: CDR1 LNHDA, CDR2 SQIVND (reference sequence). The CDR3: CASSSPDRLETQYF. CDR3 nucleotide sequence: TGTGCCAGTAGTTCTCCCGACAGGCTGGAGACCCAGTACTTC.

This chain uses TRBV6-1 with TRBJ1-5; the match to TRBD1 covers 8 bases. CDR3 length equals 16 residues. The V gene's germline CDR1 is MNHNS and CDR2 SASEGT. Trimming cost V 3 bases and J 6 bases; bases outside gene matches: 10. Written as DNA, the CDR3 is TGTGCCAGCAGTGACGGAGGACAGGGAGTTCGTCAGCCCCAGCATTTT. Amino acids: CASSDGGQGVRQPQHF.

The V gene is TRBV10-1, the J gene TRBJ2-7, with TRBD1 matching 9 bases. The CDR3 is made up of 15 amino acids. The V gene's germline CDR1 is WNHNN and CDR2 SYGVQD (reference sequence). V was pared by 1 base and J by 5 bases, with 6 bases of the junction left unmatched. CDR3 sequence reads: CASSEYRDRVDEQYF. In DNA, the CDR3 is TGCGCCAGCAGTGAGTACCGGGACAGGGTGGACGAGCAGTACTTC.

The chain recombines TRBV27 with TRBJ2-3, with TRBD2 matching over 7 bases. The CDR3 covers 13 residues. Germline-derived CDR1 and CDR2 are MNHEY and SMNVEV (reference sequence). With V trimmed by 4 bases and J by 3 bases, 1 base remained unmatched. The DNA for the CDR3 is TGTGCCAGCAGTTCCGGGGGGACAGATACGCAGTATTTT. Protein sequence: CASSSGGTDTQYF.

The chain links TRBV5-3 to TRBJ2-7, with 8 bases fitting TRBD2. TRBV5-3 is assigned to the ORF class and has an uncertain function. The J segment lost 0 bases and the V segment lost 1 base, leaving 9 bases of the junction unmatched. The CDR3 totals 17 residues. The CDR3 is CARSLIGGREASYEQYF. In nucleotides, the CDR3 is TGTGCCAGAAGCTTGATCGGTGGGCGGGAGGCCTCCTACGAGCAGTACTTC.

The chain links TRBV15 to TRBJ2-7, with D perhaps TRBD1 (6 bases). Trimming stripped 0 bases from V and 5 bases from J, with 8 bases between. This CDR3 comprises 13 residues. Per the germline V gene, CDR1 is LNHNV and CDR2 is YYDKDF (reference sequence). CDR3 residues: CATSRDRGNEQYF. CDR3 coding DNA: TGTGCCACCAGCAGAGACAGGGGCAACGAGCAGTACTTC. The full variable domain, completed using reference TRBV15 and TRBJ2-7, is DAMVIQNPRYQVTQFGKPVTLSCSQTLNHNVMYWYQQKSSQAPKLLFHYYDKDFNNEADTPDNFQSRRPNTSFCFLDIRSPGLGDTAMYLCATSRDRGNEQYFGPGTRLTVT.

CDR3 region: CASREQVLYTF. In nucleotides, the CDR3 is TGTGCCAGCAGGGAACAGGTTCTCTACACCTTC. V usage is TRBV2 and J usage is TRBJ1-2; a possible D gene is TRBD1 (5 bases). V was trimmed by 6 bases and J by 10 bases, leaving 12 bases between them. Germline V gene sequence: CDR1 SNHLY, CDR2 FYNNEI. This CDR3 spans 11 amino acids.

Comments on this clone: The sample carries other DNA sequences with the same CDR3. This sequence joins TRBV30 and TRBJ2-7, with TRBD2 identical over 12 bases. The CDR3 totals 14 residues. Germline loops: CDR1 GTSNPN, CDR2 SVGIG (reference sequence). Trimming cost V 0 bases and J 4 bases; bases outside gene matches: 1. This CDR3 reads CAWSVGLAGYEQYF. CDR3 nucleotide sequence: TGTGCCTGGAGTGTAGGACTAGCGGGATACGAGCAGTACTTC.

V is TRBV19 and J is TRBJ1-1, with TRBD1 as a possible D gene (6 bases). The germline V and J ends were trimmed by 11 bases and 6 bases, with 16 bases remaining between them. CDR1 and CDR2 from the germline V gene are LNHDA and SQIVND (reference sequence). The CDR3 is 12 residues long. CDR3: CAVAGAGPEAFF. CDR3 nucleotides: TGTGCCGTCGCAGGGGCAGGGCCTGAAGCTTTCTTT.

The CDR3 loop is CASSVGGSGDEQYF. CDR3 nucleotides: TGTGCCAGCAGCGTAGGGGGTAGCGGGGACGAGCAGTACTTC. The V and J genes are TRBV9 and TRBJ2-7; 8 bases agree with TRBD2. Trimming cost V 0 bases and J 5 bases; bases outside gene matches: 4. Per germline, CDR1 SGDLS and CDR2 YYNGEE. The CDR3 is made up of 14 amino acids. Drawing the rest from reference TRBV9 and TRBJ2-7, the complete variable domain is DSGVTQTPKHLITATGQRVTLRCSPRSGDLSVYWYQQSLDQGLQFLIQYYNGEERAKGNILERFSAQQFPDLHSELNLSSLELGDSALYFCASSVGGSGDEQYFGPGTRLTVT.

J is TRBJ1-6 and V is TRBV4-1; 8 nucleotides align to TRBD1. Germline trimming cut 3 bases from V and 7 bases from J; bases unmatched to any gene: 8. This CDR3 has 16 residues. CDR1 MGHRA and CDR2 YSYEKL come from the germline V gene. CDR3 amino acids: CASSQGTDRVNSPLHF. In DNA form, the CDR3 reads TGCGCCAGCAGCCAGGGCACGGACAGGGTGAATTCACCCCTCCACTTT.

The V and J genes are TRBV11-3 and TRBJ2-7; 13 nucleotides agree with TRBD2. Germline loops: CDR1 SGHNT, CDR2 YENEEA. Trimming cost V 5 bases and J 7 bases; bases outside gene matches: 8. This CDR3 is built from 15 residues. CDR3 region: CASSPGLAGVSEQYF. In DNA form, the CDR3 reads TGTGCCAGCAGCCCCGGACTAGCGGGAGTTAGTGAGCAGTACTTC.

The chain has TRBV18 and TRBJ2-5; 8 bases align to TRBD2. Germline CDR1 and CDR2: KGHSH and LQKENI. The length of the CDR3 is 17 residues. V lost 3 bases, J lost 5 bases, and 14 bases stayed unmatched. CDR3 amino acids: CASSPDLSRGGGETQYF. The CDR3, as DNA: TGTGCCAGCTCACCGGACCTAAGTAGAGGCGGGGGGGAGACCCAGTACTTC.

This clone appeared once. The chain carries TRBV9 and TRBJ2-1; 10 nucleotides match TRBD2. The CDR3 is 15 amino acids. Germline-derived CDR1 and CDR2 are SGDLS and YYNGEE. Trimming at V came to 0 bases and at J to 8 bases, leaving 5 bases not matched to a gene. This chain's CDR3 is CASSVVSSGGDEQFF. In DNA, the CDR3 is TGTGCCAGCAGCGTAGTGTCTAGCGGGGGCGATGAGCAGTTCTTC.

The sample holds a few counts of this clone. The chain couples TRBV28 to TRBJ1-2; 9 bases match TRBD1. Germline CDR1 MDHEN, CDR2 SYDVKM. The CDR3 spans 15 residues. V lost 5 bases and J lost 8; bases outside the gene matches: 12. The CDR3 reads CASSVPGQGRPGYTF. The CDR3 DNA reads as TGTGCCAGCAGTGTGCCGGGACAGGGACGCCCGGGCTACACCTTC.

The chain links TRBV7-9 to TRBJ1-5, with 7 positions matching TRBD1. There are 15 residues in the CDR3. Germline CDR1 and CDR2: SEHNR and FQNEAQ (reference sequence). V gave up 5 bases and J gave up 0 bases; unmatched junction bases: 4. CDR3: CASSPQGTSNQPQHF. CDR3 nucleotides: TGTGCCAGCAGCCCACAGGGGACTAGCAATCAGCCCCAGCATTTT.

The J gene is TRBJ1-1, the V gene TRBV14; D remains unclear. This CDR3 region has 15 residues. Germline V gene data show CDR1 as SGHDN and CDR2 as FVKESK. The ends were cut back, 4 bases at V and 1 base at J, with 13 bases in the middle. This CDR3 reads CASSRTWRENTEAFF. The CDR3 DNA follows: TGTGCCAGCAGCCGGACTTGGAGGGAGAACACTGAAGCTTTCTTT.

The rearrangement joins TRBV6-1 to TRBJ1-4; TRBD1 is a possible D gene (6 bases). The V gene's germline CDR1 is MNHNS and CDR2 SASEGT. V was shortened by 5 bases and J by 6 bases, with 13 bases between the two germline ends. The CDR3 has 14 amino acids. The CDR3 protein is CASSKGRGDEKLFF. CDR3 coding DNA: TGTGCCAGCAGTAAAGGCAGGGGAGATGAAAAACTGTTTTTT.

CDR3 coding DNA: TGTGCCATCAGCCAGGGGACCGAGCAGTACTTC. It yields the protein CAISQGTEQYF. The V call is TRBV10-3, the J call TRBJ2-7, with D perhaps TRBD1 (6 bases). The CDR3 extends over 11 amino acids. V shed 6 bases and J shed 6 bases, with 9 bases lying between them. The germline gives CDR1 ENHRY, CDR2 SYGVKD.

In its sample, this clone was seen a few times. The genes are TRBV6-1 and TRBJ2-5; D is unresolved. V was trimmed by 6 bases and J by 1 base, leaving 9 bases between them. The CDR3 has 13 amino acids. Germline V CDR1 and CDR2: MNHNS, SASEGT. The CDR3 coding sequence is TGTGCCAGCAGAGCAGAGGCCCAAGAGACCCAGTACTTC. It yields the protein CASRAEAQETQYF.

The chain links TRBV9 to TRBJ2-1; 8 bases match TRBD1. This CDR3 region has 16 residues. Unmatched junction bases numbered 7, after V lost 0 bases and J lost 5 bases. Germline loops: CDR1 SGDLS, CDR2 YYNGEE. Here the CDR3 reads CASSVVVGTGNNEQFF. CDR3 DNA sequence: TGTGCCAGCAGCGTAGTAGTTGGGACAGGAAACAATGAGCAGTTCTTC.

This chain connects TRBV5-1 to TRBJ2-7; D gene unclear. With 0 bases removed from V and 2 bases from J, the gap between germline ends came to 9 bases. Germline loops: CDR1 SGHRS, CDR2 YFSETQ. The CDR3 contains 14 residues. The CDR3 DNA reads as TGCGCCAGCAGCTTGGGAGTAGCTCCCTACGAGCAGTACTTC. This gives the protein CASSLGVAPYEQYF.

V is TRBV28 and J is TRBJ2-7; the match to TRBD1 covers 7 bases. Per germline, CDR1 MDHEN and CDR2 SYDVKM. V was clipped by 5 bases and J by 6 bases; unmatched bases: 13. The CDR3 spans 15 residues. In DNA, the CDR3 is TGTGCCAGCAGTCCTGCGACAGGGAATGTGGTCGAGCAGTACTTC. It yields the protein CASSPATGNVVEQYF. The variable domain in full, completed from reference TRBV28 and TRBJ2-7, reads DVKVTQSSRYLVKRTGEKVFLECVQDMDHENMFWYRQDPGLGLRLIYFSYDVKMKEKGDIPEGYSVSREKKERFSLILESASTNQTSMYLCASSPATGNVVEQYFGPGTRLTVT.

V usage is TRBV6-1 and J usage is TRBJ1-2; tentative D call: TRBD1 (5 bases). This CDR3 has 13 residues. The germline V gene encodes CDR1 MNHNS and CDR2 SASEGT. Trimming stripped 2 bases from V and 6 bases from J, with 10 bases between. The CDR3 here is CASSEIQGDGYTF. The DNA for the CDR3 is TGTGCCAGCAGTGAAATTCAGGGTGATGGCTACACCTTC.

The CDR3 nucleotides are TGTGCCAGTAGTCCGGGATTGTTCTACGAGCAGTACTTC. Translation: CASSPGLFYEQYF. The chain uses TRBV19 and TRBJ2-7; D might be TRBD2 (5 bases). Germline loops: CDR1 LNHDA, CDR2 SQIVND (reference sequence). Trimming took off 5 bases at V and 3 bases at J, with 11 bases between the two ends. The CDR3 length is 13 residues.

The chain has TRBV5-1 and TRBJ2-2, with TRBD1 identical over 7 bases. V was pared by 3 bases and J by 3 bases, with 2 bases of the junction left unmatched. CDR3 size: 14 residues. Germline CDR1 SGHRS, CDR2 YFSETQ. The CDR3 DNA follows: TGCGCCAGCAGCTGGGGACAGCACACCGGGGAGCTGTTTTTT. It specifies CASSWGQHTGELFF.